One and the same sample provided the 8 T cell receptor beta chains below, sequenced in a study of T cell responses to AZD1222 COVID-19 vaccine. Produced via immunoSEQ multiplex PCR; TCRdb's table is partial and in-frame only. This sample has 200,000 to 250,000 clones, with less than 95% found just once. The material was peripheral blood, obtained 28 days after the second dose of the MenACWY control vaccine. All receptors derive from an adult who received the MenACWY meningococcal vaccine as a control.

The chain combines TRBV5-6 with TRBJ1-2; no firm D call. This CDR3 spans 13 amino acids. V was shortened by 0 bases and J by 4 bases, with 7 bases between the two germline ends. CDR1 and CDR2 from the germline V gene are SGHDT and YYEEEE. The DNA for the CDR3 is TGTGCCAGCAGCTTGGCTCCCACCTATGGCTACACCTTC. Protein: CASSLAPTYGYTF. Combining the CDR3 with reference TRBV5-6 and TRBJ1-2 gives the whole variable domain DAGVTQSPTHLIKTRGQQVTLRCSPKSGHDTVSWYQQALGQGPQFIFQYYEEEERQRGNFPDRFSGHQFPNYSSELNVNALLLGDSALYLCASSLAPTYGYTFGSGTRLTVV.

The rearrangement links TRBV7-6 to TRBJ2-5, with 15 bases that match TRBD2. CDR3 length: 17 residues. Germline V lookup: CDR1 SGHVS, CDR2 FNYEAQ. The trim removed 5 bases at V and 5 bases at J, leaving 9 bases unmatched. CDR3 in DNA: TGTGCCAGCAGCCCCGGGGGGACTAGCGGGAGGCGGGAGACCCAGTACTTC. Its translation is CASSPGGTSGRRETQYF. Full variable domain (remainder filled in from reference TRBV7-6 and TRBJ2-5): GAGVSQSPRYKVTKRGQDVALRCDPISGHVSLYWYRQALGQGPEFLTYFNYEAQQDKSGLPNDRFSAERPEGSISTLTIQRTEQRDSAMYRCASSPGGTSGRRETQYFGPGTRLLVL.

The chain is built from TRBV21-1 and TRBJ2-7; the tabulated D call, TRBD2, remains unverified against the DNA. TRBV21-1 constitutes a pseudogene. The CDR3 covers 16 residues. The CDR3 here is CASSKGLAGVLHEQYF. The CDR3 nucleotides are TGTGCCAGCAGCAAAGGACTAGCGGGGGTACTCCACGAGCAGTACTTC.

The V call is TRBV28, the J call TRBJ1-5, with TRBD1 as a possible D gene (6 bases). Trimming pared 6 bases from V and 7 bases from J, leaving 16 bases between. The CDR3 is 14 amino acids. In germline, CDR1 is MDHEN, CDR2 SYDVKM. The CDR3 reads CASSPTGLGQPQHF. The CDR3 region has the DNA TGTGCCAGCAGCCCTACAGGGCTCGGGCAGCCCCAGCATTTT.

Regarding this clone: Other DNA variants within this sample encode the same CDR3. The chain employs TRBV30 and TRBJ1-6, with D possibly matching TRBD1 (6 bases). Germline V gene data show CDR1 as GTSNPN and CDR2 as SVGIG (reference sequence). CDR3 size: 14 residues. Trimming stripped 0 bases from V and 7 bases from J, with 10 bases between. CDR3 protein: CAWSVGQGNSPLHF. CDR3 sequence (DNA): TGTGCCTGGAGTGTAGGGCAGGGGAATTCACCCCTCCACTTT. The variable domain in full, with the rest retrieved from reference TRBV30 and TRBJ1-6, is SQTIHQWPATLVQPVGSPLSLECTVEGTSNPNLYWYRQAAGRGLQLLFYSVGIGQISSEVPQNLSASRPQDRQFILSSKKLLLSDSGFYLCAWSVGQGNSPLHFGNGTRLTVT.

The chain employs TRBV6-5 and TRBJ1-3; 7 positions match TRBD1. The CDR3 is 12 residues long. Germline V CDR1 and CDR2: MNHEY, SVGAGI. Trimming removed 5 bases from V and 8 bases from J; junction bases left unmatched: 3. The DNA for the CDR3 is TGTGCCAGCAGTCCAGGGGGACACACCATATATTTT. Translation gives CASSPGGHTIYF.

The chain combines TRBV5-6 with TRBJ1-4, with TRBD1 identical over 7 bases. The CDR3 covers 14 residues. The J segment lost 7 bases and the V segment lost 3 bases, leaving 6 bases of the junction unmatched. From germline, CDR1 is SGHDT and CDR2 YYEEEE. CDR3 region: CASSWGTESEKLFF. Here the CDR3 DNA reads TGTGCCAGCAGCTGGGGGACAGAAAGTGAAAAACTGTTTTTT.

V usage is TRBV4-2 and J usage is TRBJ2-7, with D perhaps TRBD2 (5 bases). Germline V lookup: CDR1 LGHNA, CDR2 YNFKEQ. The CDR3 spans 14 residues. V was shortened by 1 base and J by 4 bases, with 11 bases between the two germline ends. This CDR3 reads CASSQVGELYEQYF. The CDR3 DNA reads TGTGCCAGCAGCCAAGTTGGGGAGTTATACGAGCAGTACTTC.